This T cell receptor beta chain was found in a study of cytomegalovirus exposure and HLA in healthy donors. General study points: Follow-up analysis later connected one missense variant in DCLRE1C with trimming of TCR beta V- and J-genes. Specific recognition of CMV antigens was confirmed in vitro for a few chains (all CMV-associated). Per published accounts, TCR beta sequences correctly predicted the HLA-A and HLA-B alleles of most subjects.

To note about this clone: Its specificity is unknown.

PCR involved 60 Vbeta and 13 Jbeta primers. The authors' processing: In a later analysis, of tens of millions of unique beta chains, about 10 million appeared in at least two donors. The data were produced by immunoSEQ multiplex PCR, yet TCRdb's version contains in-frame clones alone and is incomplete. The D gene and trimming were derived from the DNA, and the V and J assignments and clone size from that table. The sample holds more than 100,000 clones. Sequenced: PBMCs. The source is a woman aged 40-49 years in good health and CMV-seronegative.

DNA of the CDR3: TGTGCCAGCAGCTTGGGACCCCAGGGGACCCAGTACTTC. This encodes CASSLGPQGTQYF. The V gene is TRBV5-6, the J gene TRBJ2-5, with D possibly TRBD1 on 5 matching bases. V dropped 0 bases and J dropped 7 bases, with 10 bases sitting between them. The CDR3 totals 13 residues. CDR1 SGHDT and CDR2 YYEEEE come from the germline V gene.